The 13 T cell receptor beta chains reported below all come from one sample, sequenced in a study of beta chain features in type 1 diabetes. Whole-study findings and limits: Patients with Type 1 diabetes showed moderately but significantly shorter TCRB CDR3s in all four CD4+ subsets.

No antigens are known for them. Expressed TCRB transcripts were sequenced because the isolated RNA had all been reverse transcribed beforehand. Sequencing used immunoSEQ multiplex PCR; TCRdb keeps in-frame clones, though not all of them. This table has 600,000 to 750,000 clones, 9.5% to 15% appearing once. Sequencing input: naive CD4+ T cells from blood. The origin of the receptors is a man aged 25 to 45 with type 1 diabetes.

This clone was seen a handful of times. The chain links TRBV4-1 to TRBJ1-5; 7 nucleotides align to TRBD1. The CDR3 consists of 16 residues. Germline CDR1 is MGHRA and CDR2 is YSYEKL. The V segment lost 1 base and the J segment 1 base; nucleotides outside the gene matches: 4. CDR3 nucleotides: TGCGCCAGCAGCCAAGGCGCAGGGGGGAGCAATCAGCCCCAGCATTTT. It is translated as CASSQGAGGSNQPQHF.

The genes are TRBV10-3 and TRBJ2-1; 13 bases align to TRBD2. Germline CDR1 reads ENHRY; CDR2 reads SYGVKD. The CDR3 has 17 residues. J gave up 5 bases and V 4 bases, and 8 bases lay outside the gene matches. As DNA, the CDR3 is TGTGCCATCAGTGGCTGGACTAGCGGGGGTCACAACAATGAGCAGTTCTTC. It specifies CAISGWTSGGHNNEQFF.

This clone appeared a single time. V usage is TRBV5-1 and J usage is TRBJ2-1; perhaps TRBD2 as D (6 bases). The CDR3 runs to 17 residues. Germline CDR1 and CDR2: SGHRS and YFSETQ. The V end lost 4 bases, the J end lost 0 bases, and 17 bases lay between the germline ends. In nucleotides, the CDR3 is TGCGCCAGCAGCCCCCCCCAGGACGGGAGCTCCTACAATGAGCAGTTCTTC. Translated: CASSPPQDGSSYNEQFF.

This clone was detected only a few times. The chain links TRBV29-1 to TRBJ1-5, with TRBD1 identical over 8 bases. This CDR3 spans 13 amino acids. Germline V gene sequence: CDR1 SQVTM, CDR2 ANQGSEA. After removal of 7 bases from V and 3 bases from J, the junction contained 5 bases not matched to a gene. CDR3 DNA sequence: TGCAGCGCCAGGACAGGGTACAATCAGCCCCAGCATTTT. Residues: CSARTGYNQPQHF.

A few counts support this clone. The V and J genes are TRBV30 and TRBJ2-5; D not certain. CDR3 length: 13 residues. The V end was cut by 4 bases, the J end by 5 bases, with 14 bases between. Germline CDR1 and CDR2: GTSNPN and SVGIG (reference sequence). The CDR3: CAWNLRLRETQYF. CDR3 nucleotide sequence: TGTGCCTGGAACCTCCGGCTGAGGGAGACCCAGTACTTC.

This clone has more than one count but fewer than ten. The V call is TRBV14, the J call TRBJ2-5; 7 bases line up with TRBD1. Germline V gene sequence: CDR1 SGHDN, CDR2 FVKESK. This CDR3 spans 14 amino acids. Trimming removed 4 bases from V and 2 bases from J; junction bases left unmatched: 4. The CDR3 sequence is CASSRNRGQETQYF. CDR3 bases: TGTGCCAGCAGCCGGAACAGGGGACAAGAGACCCAGTACTTC.

The CDR3 nucleotides are TGTGCCAGCAGTCCACGACAGGGTTCGCCGGGGGCCAACGTCCTGACTTTC. Protein: CASSPRQGSPGANVLTF. This chain connects TRBV27 to TRBJ2-6; TRBD1 matches at 7 bases. V was pared by 5 bases and J by 4 bases, with 11 bases of the junction left unmatched. Germline loops: CDR1 MNHEY, CDR2 SMNVEV (reference sequence). This CDR3 comprises 17 residues.

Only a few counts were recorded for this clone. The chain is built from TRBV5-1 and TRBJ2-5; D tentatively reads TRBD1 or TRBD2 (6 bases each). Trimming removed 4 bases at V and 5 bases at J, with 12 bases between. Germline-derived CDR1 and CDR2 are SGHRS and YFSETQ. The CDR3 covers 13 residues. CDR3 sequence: CASSLGGWETQYF. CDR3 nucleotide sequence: TGCGCCAGCAGCCTCGGGGGCTGGGAGACCCAGTACTTC.

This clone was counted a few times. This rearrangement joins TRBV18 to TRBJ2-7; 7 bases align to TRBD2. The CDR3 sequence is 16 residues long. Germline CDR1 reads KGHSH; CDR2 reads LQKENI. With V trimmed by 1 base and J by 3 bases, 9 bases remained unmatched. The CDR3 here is CASSPRSGTTGYEQYF. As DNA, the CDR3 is TGTGCCAGCTCACCACGGTCCGGGACTACCGGCTACGAGCAGTACTTC.

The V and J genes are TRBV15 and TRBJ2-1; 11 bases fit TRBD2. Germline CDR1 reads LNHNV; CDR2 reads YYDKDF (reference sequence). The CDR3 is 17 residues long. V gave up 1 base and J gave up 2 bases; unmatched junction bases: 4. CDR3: CATSRVSTSGAYNEQFF. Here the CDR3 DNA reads TGTGCCACCAGCAGAGTCTCGACTAGCGGGGCCTACAATGAGCAGTTCTTC.

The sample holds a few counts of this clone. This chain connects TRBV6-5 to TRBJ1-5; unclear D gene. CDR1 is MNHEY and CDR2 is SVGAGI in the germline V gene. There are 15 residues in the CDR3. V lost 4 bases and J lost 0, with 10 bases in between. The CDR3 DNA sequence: TGTGCCAGCAGTTTGGGTGCTTATAGCAATCAGCCCCAGCATTTT. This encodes CASSLGAYSNQPQHF.

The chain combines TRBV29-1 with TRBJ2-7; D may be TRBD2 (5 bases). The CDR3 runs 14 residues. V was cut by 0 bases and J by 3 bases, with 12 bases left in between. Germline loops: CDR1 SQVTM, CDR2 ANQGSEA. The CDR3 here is CSVEERDRDYEQYF. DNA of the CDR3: TGCAGCGTTGAAGAAAGAGATCGGGACTACGAGCAGTACTTC.

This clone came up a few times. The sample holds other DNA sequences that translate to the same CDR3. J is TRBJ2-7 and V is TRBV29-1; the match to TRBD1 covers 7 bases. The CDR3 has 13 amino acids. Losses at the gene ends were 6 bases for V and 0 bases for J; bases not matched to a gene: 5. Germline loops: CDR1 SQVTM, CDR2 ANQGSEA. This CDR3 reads CSVTGATSYEQYF. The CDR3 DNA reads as TGCAGCGTCACAGGGGCCACCTCCTACGAGCAGTACTTC.